The entry that follows covers one TCR beta chain sequence. This may arise from a read error, as a much more abundant clone is one base away. This specimen comes from a study of T cells in Graves' hyperthyroidism and ophthalmopathy. V dropped 1 base and J dropped 5; count of bases not matched to a gene: 7. Germline V lookup: CDR1 MNHEY, CDR2 SMNVEV (reference sequence). CDR3 length: 15 residues. Amplification targeted TCR beta CDR3 regions from RNA transcripts. TCR CDR3 regions were first amplified by RT-PCR with HTBI primers. One entry per CDR3 protein, called by TCRdb with MiXCR from the multiplex PCR reads. The repertoire consists of some 200,000 distinct CDR3 sequences, with 17% occurring once and the leading ten covering around 50%.

This clonotype was sampled from a man aged 50 or older with Graves' hyperthyroidism. V is TRBV27 and J is TRBJ2-5, with 7 bases fitting TRBD1. Sequencing used blood. The chain's CDR3 is CASSLFQDRAETQYF. CDR3 in DNA: TGTGCCAGCAGTTTATTCCAAGACAGGGCGGAGACCCAGTACTTC.